The next 27 T cell receptor beta chains were all read from a single sample in a study of blood T cell repertoires in COVID-19. Profiled with immunoSEQ multiplex PCR; TCRdb holds only in-frame clones, not every one. There are 100,000 or so clones in the sample; approximately 91% occur only once, and about 6.3% lies in the top ten. Sequencing was performed on peripheral blood. The receptors shown here come from a woman aged 60 to 75 with acute or convalescent COVID-19.

This chain joins TRBV7-3 and TRBJ2-1, with 7 bases aligning to TRBD2. J gave up 7 bases and V 5 bases, and 11 bases lay outside the gene matches. The CDR3 extends over 15 amino acids. Germline CDR1 reads SGHTA; CDR2 reads FQGTGA. CDR3 region: CASSPLASGGNEQFF. The DNA for the CDR3 is TGTGCCAGCAGCCCTTTAGCATCCGGGGGGAATGAGCAGTTCTTC.

The chain employs TRBV6-1 and TRBJ1-2; 7 nucleotides align to TRBD1. Germline V gives CDR1 MNHNS, CDR2 SASEGT. With 1 base clipped from V and 2 bases from J, the junction kept 1 base outside the gene matches. The CDR3 has 14 amino acids. The CDR3 loop reads CASSEGDSNYGYTF. Written as DNA, the CDR3 is TGTGCCAGCAGTGAAGGGGACAGCAACTATGGCTACACCTTC.

The rearrangement joins TRBV5-1 to TRBJ1-1, with 8 bases that match TRBD1. CDR3 size: 15 residues. V lost 1 base to trimming and J lost 2 bases; unmatched junction nucleotides: 4. The germline CDR1 and CDR2 sequences are SGHRS and YFSETQ. The CDR3 coding sequence is TGCGCCAGCAGCTTGCCGCAGGGGGCTAACACTGAAGCTTTCTTT. Its translation: CASSLPQGANTEAFF.

The V gene is TRBV18, the J gene TRBJ2-7, with D maybe TRBD1 (6 bases). The V gene's germline CDR1 is KGHSH and CDR2 LQKENI. The CDR3 has 17 amino acids. Deletions cut 4 bases from V and 4 bases from J, with 23 bases between. The CDR3 nucleotides read TGTGCCAGCTCACAAACGACGGGGACATCCTTCGTTTACGAGCAGTACGTC. Translation: CASSQTTGTSFVYEQYV.

V is TRBV6-5 and J is TRBJ1-5; D not resolved. The CDR3 length is 15 residues. Trimming took off 7 bases at V and 0 bases at J, with 13 bases between the two ends. The germline V gene encodes CDR1 MNHEY and CDR2 SVGAGI. The CDR3 reads CASILGGLSNQPQHF. For the CDR3, the DNA is TGTGCCAGCATTTTAGGAGGCCTTAGCAATCAGCCCCAGCATTTT.

The gene calls are TRBV5-4 and TRBJ1-3, with TRBD1 matching 8 bases. J gave up 0 bases and V 4 bases, and 6 bases lay outside the gene matches. This CDR3 spans 16 amino acids. The V gene's germline CDR1 is SGHNT and CDR2 YYREEE (reference sequence). The CDR3 sequence: CASSAGQAFSGNTIYF. The CDR3 nucleotides are TGTGCCAGCAGCGCGGGACAGGCATTCTCTGGAAACACCATATATTTT.

The chain uses TRBV6-1 and TRBJ1-2, with D perhaps matching TRBD1 (5 bases). The CDR3 runs 15 residues. Germline values: CDR1 MNHNS, CDR2 SASEGT. The ends were cut back, 3 bases at V and 1 base at J, with 12 bases in the middle. The CDR3, as DNA: TGTGCCAGCAGTGACCCCGGGGGGAGTAACTATGGCTACACCTTC. The encoded protein is CASSDPGGSNYGYTF.

The chain carries TRBV12-5 and TRBJ1-5, with D hard to call. The CDR3 spans 13 residues. Per the germline V gene, CDR1 is LGHNT and CDR2 is FRNRAP. V was shortened by 6 bases and J by 7 bases, with 13 bases between the two germline ends. This chain's CDR3 is CASGIAGRQPQHF. The CDR3 nucleotides are TGTGCTAGTGGCATAGCGGGGAGGCAGCCCCAGCATTTT.

This clone appeared many times. The chain is built from TRBV5-4 and TRBJ1-2; 9 bases are a match to TRBD1. Trimming removed 3 bases from V and 8 bases from J; junction bases left unmatched: 5. CDR1 is SGHNT and CDR2 is YYREEE in the germline V gene (reference sequence). The CDR3 extends over 13 amino acids. The CDR3 reads CASSSGTGPGYTF. For the CDR3, the DNA is TGTGCCAGCAGCTCCGGGACAGGGCCCGGCTACACCTTC. Variable domain in full (rest from reference TRBV5-4 and TRBJ1-2): ETGVTQSPTHLIKTRGQQVTLRCSSQSGHNTVSWYQQALGQGPQFIFQYYREEENGRGNFPPRFSGLQFPNYSSELNVNALELDDSALYLCASSSGTGPGYTFGSGTRLTVV.

The V call is TRBV5-1, the J call TRBJ1-1; TRBD1 matches at 7 bases. V shed 3 bases and J 11 bases; nucleotides not matched to a gene: 7. There are 12 residues in the CDR3. The germline CDR1 and CDR2 sequences are SGHRS and YFSETQ. The CDR3 sequence: CASSSMEQGAFF. The CDR3 region has the DNA TGCGCCAGCAGCTCCATGGAACAGGGGGCTTTCTTT.

This clone was detected a few times. This rearrangement joins TRBV3-1 (or the pseudogene TRBV3-2) to TRBJ1-5, with D possibly being TRBD1 (6 bases). V was trimmed by 1 base and J by 7 bases, leaving 8 bases between them. This CDR3 comprises 13 residues. Germline V lookup: CDR1 LGHDT, CDR2 YNNKEL (reference sequence). In DNA, the CDR3 is TGTGCCAGCAGCCAAGTGGGGGCCCAGCCCCAGCATTTT. Its translation: CASSQVGAQPQHF.

V and J are TRBV19 and TRBJ1-4; D is possibly TRBD1 (5 bases). V was shortened by 2 bases and J by 4 bases, with 17 bases between the two germline ends. The CDR3 loop spans 17 amino acids. The germline CDR1 and CDR2 sequences are LNHDA and SQIVND (reference sequence). CDR3 amino acids: CASSISHPRRGNEKLFF. The DNA of the CDR3 is TGTGCCAGTAGTATATCTCACCCCCGAAGGGGTAATGAAAAACTGTTTTTT.

This clone has just a few counts. The genes are TRBV25-1 and TRBJ1-2; D is perhaps TRBD1 (5 bases). The V and J ends lost 4 bases and 7 bases respectively, with 13 bases between them. In germline, CDR1 is MGHDK, CDR2 SYGVNS. There are 13 residues in the CDR3. CDR3 region: CASSVTDSLGYTF. CDR3 nucleotide sequence: TGTGCCAGCAGTGTGACAGACTCCCTTGGCTACACCTTC.

This clone appeared a single time. V usage is TRBV5-4 and J usage is TRBJ1-2; 9 nucleotides line up with TRBD1. The CDR3 has 13 amino acids. The V gene's germline CDR1 is SGHNT and CDR2 YYREEE (reference sequence). The J segment lost 7 bases and the V segment lost 6 bases, leaving 7 bases of the junction unmatched. CDR3: CASTPGQGLGYTF. CDR3 nucleotide sequence: TGTGCCAGCACACCGGGACAGGGTCTTGGCTACACCTTC.

The gene calls are TRBV3-1 (or the pseudogene TRBV3-2) and TRBJ1-2; the D is unclear. Per the germline V gene, CDR1 is LGHDT and CDR2 is YNNKEL (reference sequence). The CDR3 runs 14 residues. V was trimmed by 6 bases and J by 3 bases, leaving 14 bases between them. The CDR3 here is CASRNTPEDYGYTF. As DNA, the CDR3 is TGTGCCAGCAGGAACACGCCCGAAGACTATGGCTACACCTTC.

This clone was counted between two and nine times. V usage is TRBV24-1 and J usage is TRBJ2-3; D may be TRBD1 (5 bases). In germline, CDR1 is KGHDR, CDR2 SFDVKD. V was clipped by 4 bases and J by 0 bases, with 7 bases between them. The CDR3 length is 14 residues. CDR3 DNA sequence: TGTGCCACCAGTGACAGGGTAAGCACAGATACGCAGTATTTT. Protein: CATSDRVSTDTQYF.

V usage is TRBV20-1 and J usage is TRBJ1-1, with D unclear. Trimming cost V 6 bases and J 9 bases, with 8 bases left between them. The germline CDR1 and CDR2 sequences are DFQATT and SNEGSKA (reference sequence). This CDR3 comprises 9 residues. CDR3 residues: CSASSQAFF. In DNA form, the CDR3 reads TGCAGTGCGAGTTCTCAAGCTTTCTTT.

The genes are TRBV30 and TRBJ1-5; D may be TRBD1 (5 bases). Germline V gives CDR1 GTSNPN, CDR2 SVGIG (reference sequence). This CDR3 region has 15 residues. V was cut by 2 bases and J by 3 bases, with 14 bases left in between. Here the CDR3 DNA reads TGTGCCTGGAGTTCACCTGGGGCCTTCAATCAGCCCCAGCATTTT. Its translation is CAWSSPGAFNQPQHF.

The V call is TRBV27, the J call TRBJ1-1; D remains ambiguous. V was shortened by 5 bases and J by 3 bases, with 13 bases between the two germline ends. Germline loops: CDR1 MNHEY, CDR2 SMNVEV (reference sequence). The CDR3 runs to 14 residues. The CDR3 DNA follows: TGTGCCAGCAGTAGGGAGGGTCGGTACACTGAAGCTTTCTTT. It is translated as CASSREGRYTEAFF.

The chain links TRBV29-1 to TRBJ2-7, with 8 bases lining up with TRBD1. Trimming at V came to 6 bases and at J to 7 bases, leaving 11 bases not matched to a gene. The CDR3 is 13 amino acids. Germline V lookup: CDR1 SQVTM, CDR2 ANQGSEA. CDR3 sequence (DNA): TGCAGCGTACCGCAGGGGGCATCAGATGAGCAGTACTTC. Translated, it gives CSVPQGASDEQYF.

The chain is built from TRBV6-5 and TRBJ1-6; D remains unclear. CDR3 length: 15 amino acids. Deletions cut 5 bases from V and 9 bases from J, with 17 bases between. The germline V gene has CDR1 MNHEY and CDR2 SVGAGI. The CDR3 region has the DNA TGTGCCAGCAGTAAAAGCTCCGGGGTTTCTTCACCCCTCCACTTT. As protein: CASSKSSGVSSPLHF.

V usage is TRBV29-1 and J usage is TRBJ2-5; possible D gene TRBD1, 6 bases. CDR1 is SQVTM, CDR2 ANQGSEA, per germline. Deletions cut 5 bases from V and 4 bases from J, with 17 bases between. The CDR3 totals 14 residues. In nucleotides, the CDR3 is TGCAGCGTTAGCCCCAAGACAGGCTTAGAGACCCAGTACTTC. Translated, it gives CSVSPKTGLETQYF.

This rearrangement joins TRBV19 to TRBJ2-3, with TRBD2 identical over 7 bases. This CDR3 has 14 residues. Germline V gene lookup returns CDR1 LNHDA and CDR2 SQIVND (reference sequence). V dropped 10 bases and J dropped 6; count of bases not matched to a gene: 13. In nucleotides, the CDR3 is TGTGCCACCTCGTTTAGCGGGCTCAAGGATACGCAGTATTTT. This codes for CATSFSGLKDTQYF.

The genes are TRBV10-1 and TRBJ2-1; the D gene is possibly TRBD2 (6 bases). V lost 3 bases, J lost 8 bases, and 14 bases lay in between. This CDR3 has 14 residues. Per germline, CDR1 WNHNN and CDR2 SYGVQD (reference sequence). DNA for the CDR3: TGCGCCAGCAGTGATGAGCGGAGGGCGGATGAGCAGTTCTTC. This codes for CASSDERRADEQFF.

The chain has TRBV6-2 or TRBV6-3 and TRBJ2-3, with D perhaps TRBD2 (5 bases). Trimming took off 0 bases at V and 6 bases at J, with 10 bases between the two ends. Per the germline V gene, CDR1 is MNHEY and CDR2 is SVGEGT. This CDR3 contains 14 residues. This CDR3 reads CASSYSWETDTQYF. The DNA of the CDR3 is TGTGCCAGCAGTTACTCATGGGAGACCGATACGCAGTATTTT.

With regard to this clone: One end of the junction varies from germline; a read error may be responsible. The rearrangement uses TRBV7-7 and TRBJ2-7; TRBD2 agrees at 15 bases. The CDR3 sequence is 14 residues long. CDR1 is SSHAT and CDR2 is FNYEAQ in the germline V gene (reference sequence). The CDR3 region has the DNA TGTGCTAGCAGCTTGGGACTAGCGGGGGGCGATTTGTACTTC. Amino acid sequence: CASSLGLAGGDLYF.

In its sample, this clone was seen once. V and J are TRBV7-8 and TRBJ2-1; D is ambiguous. CDR1 and CDR2 from the germline V gene are SGHVS and FQNEAQ. Between the trimmed V and J ends, which lost 5 bases and 7 bases, there was a span of 15 bases. This CDR3 region has 14 residues. CDR3 amino acids: CASSPGRQRNEQFF. CDR3 bases: TGTGCCAGCAGCCCCGGTCGGCAGAGGAATGAGCAGTTCTTC.